This T cell receptor (beta chain) derives from a study of CD8+ T cells in alopecia areata. General study findings and limits: A great number of expanded lesional clones endured in scalp and blood during tofacitinib. When scalp samples are sequenced, resident alphabeta T cells of normal skin are also captured.

The CDR3 consists of 13 residues. Germline assignment: CDR1 SEHNR and CDR2 FQNEAQ (reference sequence). V dropped 4 bases and J dropped 2 bases, with 8 bases sitting between them. As to this clone: Its antigen is not known.

This sample's treatment: oral pan-JAK inhibitor, 5-10 mg twice daily. The study team obtained lesional scalp punch biopsies and peripheral blood from alopecia areata patients. The authors extracted RNA and reverse transcribed it into cDNA as the sequencing template. Only in-frame clones appear in the TCRdb table, and some are missing; sequencing was by immunoSEQ multiplex PCR. The sample lists about 210,000 clones; over 60% were seen once. The sample in question was CD4+ T cells sorted from blood, obtained at week 4, from a patient treated with tofacitinib. The chain recombines TRBV7-9 with TRBJ2-5, with D tentatively TRBD1 or TRBD2 (5 bases each). The clonotype originates from a human donor with alopecia areata. CDR3 sequence reads: CASSWGRQETQYF. The CDR3 bases are TGTGCCAGCAGCTGGGGACGACAAGAGACCCAGTACTTC.